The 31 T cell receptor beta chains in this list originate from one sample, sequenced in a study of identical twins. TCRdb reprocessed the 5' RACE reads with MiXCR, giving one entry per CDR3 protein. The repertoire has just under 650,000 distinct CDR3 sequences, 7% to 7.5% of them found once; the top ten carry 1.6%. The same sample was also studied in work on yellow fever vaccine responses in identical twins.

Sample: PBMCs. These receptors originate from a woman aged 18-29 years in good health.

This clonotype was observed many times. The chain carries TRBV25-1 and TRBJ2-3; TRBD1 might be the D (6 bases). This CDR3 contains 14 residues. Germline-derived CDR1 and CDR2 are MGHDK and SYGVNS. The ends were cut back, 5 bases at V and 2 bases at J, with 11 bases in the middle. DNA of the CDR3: TGTGCCAGCAGTTGGACAGCACTCACAGATACGCAGTATTTT. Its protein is CASSWTALTDTQYF. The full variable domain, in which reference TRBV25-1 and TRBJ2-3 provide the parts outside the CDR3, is EADIYQTPRYLVIGTGKKITLECSQTMGHDKMYWYQQDPGMELHLIHYSYGVNSTEKGDLSSESTVSRIRTEHFPLTLESARPSHTSQYLCASSWTALTDTQYFGPGTRLTVL.

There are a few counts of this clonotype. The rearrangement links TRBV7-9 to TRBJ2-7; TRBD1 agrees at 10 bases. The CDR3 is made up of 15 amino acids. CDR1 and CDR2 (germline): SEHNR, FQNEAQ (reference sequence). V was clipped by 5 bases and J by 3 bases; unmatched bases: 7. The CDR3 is CASSRTGTGDYEQYF. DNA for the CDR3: TGTGCCAGCAGCCGCACCGGGACAGGGGACTACGAGCAGTACTTC.

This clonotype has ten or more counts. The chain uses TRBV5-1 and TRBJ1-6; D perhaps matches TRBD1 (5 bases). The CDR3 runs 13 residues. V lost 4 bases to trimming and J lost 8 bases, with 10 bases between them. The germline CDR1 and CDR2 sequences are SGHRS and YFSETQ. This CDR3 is CASSQTGDSPLHF. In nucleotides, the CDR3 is TGCGCCAGCAGCCAAACAGGTGATTCACCCCTCCACTTT.

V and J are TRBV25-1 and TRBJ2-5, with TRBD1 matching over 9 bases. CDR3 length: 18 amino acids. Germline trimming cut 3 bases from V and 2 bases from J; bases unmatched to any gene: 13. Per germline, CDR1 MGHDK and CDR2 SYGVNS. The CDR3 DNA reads TGTGCCAGCAGTGATCTGGTAGGACAGGGGACGAGACAAGAGACCCAGTACTTC. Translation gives CASSDLVGQGTRQETQYF.

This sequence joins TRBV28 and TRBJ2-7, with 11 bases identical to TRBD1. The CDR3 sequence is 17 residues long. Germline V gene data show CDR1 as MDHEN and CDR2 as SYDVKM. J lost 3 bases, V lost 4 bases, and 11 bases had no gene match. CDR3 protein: CASSSWTGGARGYEQYF. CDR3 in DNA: TGTGCCAGCAGTTCATGGACAGGGGGCGCAAGGGGCTACGAGCAGTACTTC.

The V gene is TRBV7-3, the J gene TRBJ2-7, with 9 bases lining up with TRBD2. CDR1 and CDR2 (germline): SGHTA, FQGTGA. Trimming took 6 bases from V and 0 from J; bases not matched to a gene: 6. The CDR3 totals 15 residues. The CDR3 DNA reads TGTGCCAGCAGTCTACTAGCGGGCAGCTCCTACGAGCAGTACTTC. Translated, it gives CASSLLAGSSYEQYF.

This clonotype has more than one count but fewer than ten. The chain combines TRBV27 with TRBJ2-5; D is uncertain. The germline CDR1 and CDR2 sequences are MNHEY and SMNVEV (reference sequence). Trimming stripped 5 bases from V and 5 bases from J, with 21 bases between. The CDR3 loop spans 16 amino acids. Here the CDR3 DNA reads TGTGCCAGCAGTCTCCTCGCGGCCAGCCGCGGTGAGACCCAGTACTTC. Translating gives CASSLLAASRGETQYF.

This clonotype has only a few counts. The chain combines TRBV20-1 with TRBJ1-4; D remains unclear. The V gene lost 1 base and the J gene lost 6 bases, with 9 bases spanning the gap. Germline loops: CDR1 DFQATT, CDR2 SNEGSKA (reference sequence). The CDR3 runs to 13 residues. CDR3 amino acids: CSARAVPDEKLFF. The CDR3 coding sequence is TGCAGTGCTAGAGCAGTGCCAGATGAAAAACTGTTTTTT.

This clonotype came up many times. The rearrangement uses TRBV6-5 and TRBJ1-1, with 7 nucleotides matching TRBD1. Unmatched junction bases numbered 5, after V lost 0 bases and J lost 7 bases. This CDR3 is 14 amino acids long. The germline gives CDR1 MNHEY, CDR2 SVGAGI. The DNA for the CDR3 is TGTGCCAGCAGTTACTCGGGGACAGCGGTTGAAGCTTTCTTT. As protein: CASSYSGTAVEAFF.

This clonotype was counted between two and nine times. The CDR3 protein is CATSDTRSTEAFF. The CDR3 coding sequence is TGTGCCACCAGTGATACTAGGAGCACTGAAGCTTTCTTT. The rearrangement joins TRBV24-1 to TRBJ1-1; D remains ambiguous. The CDR3 extends over 13 amino acids. Trimming cost V 3 bases and J 4 bases, with 8 bases left between them. CDR1 and CDR2 (germline): KGHDR, SFDVKD.

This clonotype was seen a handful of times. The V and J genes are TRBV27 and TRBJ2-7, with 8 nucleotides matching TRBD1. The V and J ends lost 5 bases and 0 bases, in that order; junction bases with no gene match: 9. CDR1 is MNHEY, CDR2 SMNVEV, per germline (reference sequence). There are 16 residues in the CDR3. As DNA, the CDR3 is TGTGCCAGCAGTCCCTGGGGACAGGCAAGCTCCTACGAGCAGTACTTC. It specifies CASSPWGQASSYEQYF.

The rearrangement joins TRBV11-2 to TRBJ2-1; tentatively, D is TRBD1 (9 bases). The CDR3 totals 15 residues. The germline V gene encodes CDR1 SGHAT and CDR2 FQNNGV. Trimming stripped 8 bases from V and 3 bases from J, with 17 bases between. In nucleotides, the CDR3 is TGTGCCAGCGGCGGGAGGACAGGGGACTACAATGAGCAGTTCTTC. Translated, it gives CASGGRTGDYNEQFF.

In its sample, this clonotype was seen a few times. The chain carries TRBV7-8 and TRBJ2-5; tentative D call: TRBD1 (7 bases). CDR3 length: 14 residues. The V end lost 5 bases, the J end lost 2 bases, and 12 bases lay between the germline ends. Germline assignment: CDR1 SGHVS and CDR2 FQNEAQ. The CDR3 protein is CASSAGTVQETQYF. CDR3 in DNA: TGTGCCAGCAGCGCGGGGACAGTACAAGAGACCCAGTACTTC.

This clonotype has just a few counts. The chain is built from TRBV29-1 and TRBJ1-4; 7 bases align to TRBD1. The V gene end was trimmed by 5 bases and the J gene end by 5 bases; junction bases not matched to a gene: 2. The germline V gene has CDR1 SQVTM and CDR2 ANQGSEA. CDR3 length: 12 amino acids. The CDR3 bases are TGCAGCGTTAAACAGGGGAATGAAAAACTGTTTTTT. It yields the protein CSVKQGNEKLFF.

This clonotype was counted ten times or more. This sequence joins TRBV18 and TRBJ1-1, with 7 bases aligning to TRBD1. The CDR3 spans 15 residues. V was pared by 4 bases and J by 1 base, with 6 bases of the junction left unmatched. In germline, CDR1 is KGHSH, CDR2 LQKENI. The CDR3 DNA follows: TGTGCCAGCTCACTGATCGGGACAGAGAACACTGAAGCTTTCTTT. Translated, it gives CASSLIGTENTEAFF.

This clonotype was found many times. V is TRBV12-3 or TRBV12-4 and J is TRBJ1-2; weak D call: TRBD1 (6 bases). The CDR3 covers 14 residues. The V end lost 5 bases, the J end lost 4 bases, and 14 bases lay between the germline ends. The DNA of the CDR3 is TGTGCCAGCAGTCCCCGACAGGTTCTCTATGGCTACACCTTC. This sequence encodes CASSPRQVLYGYTF.

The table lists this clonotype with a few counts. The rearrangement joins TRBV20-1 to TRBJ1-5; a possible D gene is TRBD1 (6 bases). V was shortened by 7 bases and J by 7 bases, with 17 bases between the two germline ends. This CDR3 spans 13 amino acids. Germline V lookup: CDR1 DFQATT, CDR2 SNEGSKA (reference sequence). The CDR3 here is CSVSEGVGQPQHF. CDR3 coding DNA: TGCAGTGTCAGCGAGGGGGTAGGGCAGCCCCAGCATTTT.

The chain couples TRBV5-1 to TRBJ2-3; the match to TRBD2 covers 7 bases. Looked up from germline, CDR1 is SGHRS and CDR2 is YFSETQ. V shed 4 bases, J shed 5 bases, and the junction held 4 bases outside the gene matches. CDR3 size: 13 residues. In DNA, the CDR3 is TGCGCCAGCAGCCAGTCTAGCGGAGATACGCAGTATTTT. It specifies CASSQSSGDTQYF.

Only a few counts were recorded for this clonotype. This chain's CDR3 is CASSEGTGGSYEQYF. The CDR3 region has the DNA TGCGCCAGCAGCGAAGGGACAGGGGGAAGCTACGAGCAGTACTTC. The V call is TRBV5-1, the J call TRBJ2-7; TRBD1 agrees at 11 bases. CDR1 SGHRS and CDR2 YFSETQ come from the germline V gene. The CDR3 sequence is 15 residues long. After removal of 4 bases from V and 3 bases from J, the junction contained 6 bases not matched to a gene.

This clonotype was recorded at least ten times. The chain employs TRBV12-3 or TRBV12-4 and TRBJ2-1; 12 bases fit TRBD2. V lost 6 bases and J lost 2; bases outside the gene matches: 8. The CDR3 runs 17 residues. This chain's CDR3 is CASRTLAGGSAYNEQFF. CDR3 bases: TGTGCCAGCAGGACTCTAGCGGGAGGGTCAGCCTACAATGAGCAGTTCTTC.

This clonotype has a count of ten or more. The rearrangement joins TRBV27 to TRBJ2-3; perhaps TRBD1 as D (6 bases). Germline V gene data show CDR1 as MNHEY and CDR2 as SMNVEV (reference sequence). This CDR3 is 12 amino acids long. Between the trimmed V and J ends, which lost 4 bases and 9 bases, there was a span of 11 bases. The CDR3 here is CASSSTGNTQYF. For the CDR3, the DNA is TGTGCCAGCAGTTCCACAGGGAACACGCAGTATTTT.

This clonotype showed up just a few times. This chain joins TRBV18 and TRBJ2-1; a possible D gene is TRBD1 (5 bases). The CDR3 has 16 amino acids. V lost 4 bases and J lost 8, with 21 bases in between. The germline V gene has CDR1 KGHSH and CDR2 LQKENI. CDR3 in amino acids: CASSRTRVNQWDEQFF. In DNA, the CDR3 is TGTGCCAGCTCACGCACCAGGGTAAACCAATGGGATGAGCAGTTCTTC.

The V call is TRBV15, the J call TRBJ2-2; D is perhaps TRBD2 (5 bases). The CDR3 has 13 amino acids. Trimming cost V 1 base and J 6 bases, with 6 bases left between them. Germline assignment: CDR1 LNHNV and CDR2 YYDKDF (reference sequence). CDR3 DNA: TGTGCCACCAGCAGAGTCGGGGCCGGGGAGCTGTTTTTT. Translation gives CATSRVGAGELFF. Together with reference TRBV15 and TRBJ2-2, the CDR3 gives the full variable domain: DAMVIQNPRYQVTQFGKPVTLSCSQTLNHNVMYWYQQKSSQAPKLLFHYYDKDFNNEADTPDNFQSRRPNTSFCFLDIRSPGLGDTAMYLCATSRVGAGELFFGEGSRLTVL.

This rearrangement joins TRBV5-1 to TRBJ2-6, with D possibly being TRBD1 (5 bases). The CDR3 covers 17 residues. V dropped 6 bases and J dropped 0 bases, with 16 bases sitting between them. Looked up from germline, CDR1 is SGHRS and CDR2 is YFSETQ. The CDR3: CASTPQDTYSGANVLTF. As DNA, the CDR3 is TGCGCCAGCACCCCTCAGGACACCTACTCTGGGGCCAACGTCCTGACTTTC.

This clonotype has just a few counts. This CDR3 reads CASSLGEREGGYEQYF. For the CDR3, the DNA is TGTGCCAGCAGCTTGGGAGAGCGGGAAGGTGGCTACGAGCAGTACTTC. The V call is TRBV5-8, the J call TRBJ2-7, with TRBD2 identical over 7 bases. This CDR3 has 16 amino acids. The germline gives CDR1 SGHTS, CDR2 YDEGEE. With V trimmed by 0 bases and J by 3 bases, 9 bases remained unmatched.

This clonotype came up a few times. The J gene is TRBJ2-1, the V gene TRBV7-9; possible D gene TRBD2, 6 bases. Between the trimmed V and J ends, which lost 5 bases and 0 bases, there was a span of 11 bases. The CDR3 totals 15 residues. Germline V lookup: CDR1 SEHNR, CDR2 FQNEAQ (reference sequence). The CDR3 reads CASSRLGPSYNEQFF. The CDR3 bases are TGTGCCAGCAGCCGACTAGGACCCTCCTACAATGAGCAGTTCTTC.

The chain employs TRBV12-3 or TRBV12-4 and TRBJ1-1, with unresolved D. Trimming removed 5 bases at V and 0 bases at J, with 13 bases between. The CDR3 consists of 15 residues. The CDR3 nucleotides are TGTGCCAGCAGTCCCGACCGGGCAATGAACACTGAAGCTTTCTTT. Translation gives CASSPDRAMNTEAFF.

The CDR3 sequence: CASSEKGQGVDTQYF. DNA for the CDR3: TGTGCCAGCAGTGAAAAGGGACAGGGGGTAGATACGCAGTATTTT. The chain links TRBV6-1 to TRBJ2-3, with TRBD1 matching 11 bases. CDR3 size: 15 residues. Germline loops: CDR1 MNHNS, CDR2 SASEGT. The V and J ends lost 2 bases and 5 bases, in that order; junction bases with no gene match: 3.

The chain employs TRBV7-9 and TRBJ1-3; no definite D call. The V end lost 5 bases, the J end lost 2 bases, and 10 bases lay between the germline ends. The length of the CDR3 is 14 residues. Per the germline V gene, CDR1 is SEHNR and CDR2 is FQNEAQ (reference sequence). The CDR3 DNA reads TGTGCCAGCAGCATAGTAGGGACTGGAAACACCATATATTTT. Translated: CASSIVGTGNTIYF.

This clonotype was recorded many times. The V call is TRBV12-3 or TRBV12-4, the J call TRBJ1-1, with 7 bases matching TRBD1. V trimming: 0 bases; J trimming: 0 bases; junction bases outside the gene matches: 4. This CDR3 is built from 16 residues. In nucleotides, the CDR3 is TGTGCCAGCAGTTTAGCTGAGGGGGCTCTGAACACTGAAGCTTTCTTT. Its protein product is CASSLAEGALNTEAFF.

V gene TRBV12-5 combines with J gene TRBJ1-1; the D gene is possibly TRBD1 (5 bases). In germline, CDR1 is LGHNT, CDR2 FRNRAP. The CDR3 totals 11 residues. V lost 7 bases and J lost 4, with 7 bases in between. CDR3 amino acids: CASDGGTEAFF. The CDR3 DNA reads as TGTGCTAGTGACGGGGGCACTGAAGCTTTCTTT. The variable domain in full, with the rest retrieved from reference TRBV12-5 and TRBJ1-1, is DARVTQTPRHKVTEMGQEVTMRCQPILGHNTVFWYRQTMMQGLELLAYFRNRAPLDDSGMPKDRFSAEMPDATLATLKIQPSEPRDSAVYFCASDGGTEAFFGQGTRLTVV.